The rows below give T cell receptor beta chains drawn from one sample of a study of blood T cell repertoires in COVID-19. Method: immunoSEQ multiplex PCR; TCRdb's copy keeps in-frame clones and lacks some. The sample holds 210,000 or so clones, about 90% seen once. Material: peripheral blood. These receptor sequences come from a man aged 25-40 years with acute or convalescent COVID-19. Both conserved end residues are part of each CDR3. The D gene is left open where the match is weak. Not all rows give a size; the values are once, few, many and, for expanded clones, a class.

j_call: TRBJ2-6
clone_size: .
d_call: .
v_call: TRBV28
cdr3_aa: CASSSSGYGANVLTF
cdr3_nt: .

j_call: TRBJ2-3
clone_size: few
d_call: TRBD2
v_call: TRBV24-1
cdr3_aa: CATSRASGGTDTQYF
cdr3_nt: TGTGCCACCAGTCGGGCTAGCGGGGGCACAGATACGCAGTATTTT

j_call: TRBJ2-3
clone_size: .
d_call: TRBD2
v_call: TRBV5-1
cdr3_aa: CASSFFLAGGNTDTQYF
cdr3_nt: TGCGCCAGCAGCTTCTTTCTAGCGGGGGGGAACACAGATACGCAGTATTTT

j_call: TRBJ1-2
clone_size: .
d_call: .
v_call: TRBV18
cdr3_aa: CASSPEQGGGTYGYTF
cdr3_nt: TGTGCCAGCTCACCGGAACAGGGAGGGGGAACTTATGGCTACACCTTC

j_call: TRBJ2-3
clone_size: .
d_call: TRBD2
v_call: TRBV9
cdr3_aa: CASSLTLGGGPPPDTQYF
cdr3_nt: TGTGCCAGCAGCCTAACCCTTGGCGGGGGACCACCCCCAGATACGCAGTATTTT

j_call: TRBJ1-4
clone_size: .
d_call: .
v_call: TRBV6-5
cdr3_aa: CASFRPGGANEKLFF
cdr3_nt: TGTGCCAGCTTTAGGCCGGGGGGAGCTAATGAAAAACTGTTTTTT

j_call: TRBJ1-1
clone_size: .
d_call: TRBD1
v_call: TRBV5-1
cdr3_aa: CASSLGGQEGAFF
cdr3_nt: TGCGCCAGCAGCTTGGGAGGACAGGAGGGAGCTTTCTTT

j_call: TRBJ2-3
clone_size: .
d_call: TRBD1
v_call: TRBV27
cdr3_aa: CASSSQGARDTQYF
cdr3_nt: TGTGCCAGCAGTTCACAGGGGGCGAGAGATACGCAGTATTTT

j_call: TRBJ2-7
clone_size: .
d_call: TRBD2
v_call: TRBV30
cdr3_aa: CAWSVDGSGGYEQYF
cdr3_nt: TGTGCCTGGAGTGTAGATGGTAGCGGGGGATACGAGCAGTACTTC

j_call: TRBJ1-2
clone_size: .
d_call: .
v_call: TRBV14
cdr3_aa: CASSPGTGYGYTF
cdr3_nt: TGTGCCAGCAGCCCGGGTACGGGCTATGGCTACACCTTC

j_call: TRBJ1-1
clone_size: .
d_call: .
v_call: TRBV4-1
cdr3_aa: CASSRDDSLNTEAFF
cdr3_nt: TGCGCCAGCAGCCGCGACGACAGCTTGAACACTGAAGCTTTCTTT

j_call: TRBJ1-1
clone_size: .
d_call: .
v_call: TRBV11-3
cdr3_aa: CASSLTGSAEAFF
cdr3_nt: TGTGCCAGCAGCTTGACGGGGAGCGCAGAAGCTTTCTTT

j_call: TRBJ2-2
clone_size: once
d_call: .
v_call: TRBV4-1
cdr3_aa: CASSQVSWELFF
cdr3_nt: TGCGCCAGCAGCCAAGTCTCCTGGGAGCTGTTTTTT

j_call: TRBJ2-7
clone_size: few
d_call: .
v_call: TRBV20-1
cdr3_aa: CSAPRAYEQYF
cdr3_nt: TGCAGTGCACCCCGGGCCTACGAGCAGTACTTC

j_call: TRBJ2-4
clone_size: .
d_call: .
v_call: TRBV29-1
cdr3_aa: CSVDLCGHRMIKNIQYF
cdr3_nt: TGCAGCGTTGATCTTTGTGGACACCGAATGATCAAAAACATTCAGTACTTC

j_call: TRBJ1-2
clone_size: once
d_call: TRBD1
v_call: TRBV18
cdr3_aa: CASSPPSRGREGYGYTF
cdr3_nt: TGTGCCAGCTCACCACCGTCCAGGGGGCGCGAGGGCTATGGCTACACCTTC

j_call: TRBJ2-7
clone_size: .
d_call: TRBD2
v_call: TRBV7-9
cdr3_aa: CASSTTRGGVQYF
cdr3_nt: TGTGCCAGCAGCACCACCCGGGGGGGGGTGCAGTACTTC

j_call: TRBJ1-6
clone_size: .
d_call: .
v_call: TRBV28
cdr3_aa: CASSFSVPPLHF
cdr3_nt: TGTGCCAGCAGTTTCAGCGTACCACCCCTCCACTTT

j_call: TRBJ1-1
clone_size: .
d_call: .
v_call: TRBV30
cdr3_aa: CAWSVGGGNTEAFF
cdr3_nt: TGTGCCTGGAGTGTCGGGGGTGGTAACACTGAAGCTTTCTTT

j_call: TRBJ2-4
clone_size: .
d_call: .
v_call: TRBV5-5
cdr3_aa: CASSLDQHGAFQYF
cdr3_nt: TGTGCCAGCAGCCTTGACCAGCATGGGGCCTTTCAGTACTTC

j_call: TRBJ1-1
clone_size: .
d_call: .
v_call: TRBV28
cdr3_aa: CASSFSAGSYTEAFF
cdr3_nt: TGTGCCAGCAGTTTTTCCGCGGGAAGTTACACTGAAGCTTTCTTT

j_call: TRBJ1-2
clone_size: once
d_call: .
v_call: TRBV7-9
cdr3_aa: CASSLAPGANYGYTF
cdr3_nt: TGTGCCAGCAGCTTAGCCCCGGGGGCTAACTATGGCTACACCTTC

j_call: TRBJ1-3
clone_size: .
d_call: .
v_call: TRBV2
cdr3_aa: CASRDTSSGNTIYF
cdr3_nt: TGTGCCAGCCGGGACACCTCCTCTGGAAACACCATATATTTT

j_call: TRBJ1-1
clone_size: .
d_call: TRBD1
v_call: TRBV30
cdr3_aa: CAWGQGTDTEAFF
cdr3_nt: TGTGCCTGGGGACAGGGGACGGACACTGAAGCTTTCTTT

j_call: TRBJ2-1
clone_size: .
d_call: TRBD1
v_call: TRBV9
cdr3_aa: CASSVAQGAVEQFF
cdr3_nt: TGTGCCAGCAGCGTAGCGCAGGGGGCAGTTGAGCAGTTCTTC

j_call: TRBJ1-5
clone_size: .
d_call: .
v_call: TRBV9
cdr3_aa: CASSVGGSNQPQHF
cdr3_nt: TGTGCCAGCAGCGTAGGCGGTAGCAATCAGCCCCAGCATTTT

j_call: TRBJ2-7
clone_size: .
d_call: .
v_call: TRBV6-2/TRBV6-3
cdr3_aa: CASSLTQGSEQYF
cdr3_nt: TGTGCCAGCAGCCTCACCCAGGGGAGCGAGCAGTACTTC